This is a list of T cell receptor beta chains from one sample in a study of shared clonotypes between healthy human individuals. Measured with immunoSEQ multiplex PCR; TCRdb has only the in-frame clones, and not every one. The repertoire consists of more than 2,000,000 clones, with just over 90% occurring once and the leading ten covering around 0.14%. Sequencing was performed on naive CD4+ T cells sorted from blood. These receptors were taken from a man between 18 and 29 years old in good health. CDR3s include the opening cysteine and the closing phenylalanine or tryptophan. A D gene is named only where the DNA matches it firmly. The size entry is marked missing in some rows and otherwise reads once, few, many or a size class.

len: 17
abundance: -
d_gene: TRBD1
j_gene: TRBJ1-1
v_gene: TRBV28
CDR3nt: TGTGCCAGCAGTCCCGGACAGGGGGCCGTACGTACCATTGAAGCTTTCTTT
CDR3aa: CASSPGQGAVRTIEAFF

len: 15
abundance: -
d_gene: -
j_gene: TRBJ2-1
v_gene: TRBV19
CDR3nt: TGTGCCAGTAGTGTACAGGGCCTAACCTACAATGAGCAGTTCTTC
CDR3aa: CASSVQGLTYNEQFF

len: 20
abundance: -
d_gene: TRBD1
j_gene: TRBJ2-1
v_gene: TRBV5-1
CDR3nt: TGCGCCAGCAGCTTAAATCCGGGACAGGGCACGGCTAGCGGATACAATGAGCAGTTCTTC
CDR3aa: CASSLNPGQGTASGYNEQFF

len: 11
abundance: -
d_gene: -
j_gene: TRBJ2-2
v_gene: TRBV20-1
CDR3nt: TGCAGTGCTAGACGAACCGGGGAGCTGTTTTTT
CDR3aa: CSARRTGELFF

len: 11
abundance: -
d_gene: -
j_gene: TRBJ2-7
v_gene: TRBV2
CDR3nt: TGTGCCAGCAGTGTCAGTACCGAGCAGTACTTC
CDR3aa: CASSVSTEQYF

len: 14
abundance: few
d_gene: -
j_gene: TRBJ1-3
v_gene: TRBV28
CDR3nt: TGTGCCAGCAGTTTTGGGGGTCCCGGAAACACCATATATTTT
CDR3aa: CASSFGGPGNTIYF

len: 14
abundance: -
d_gene: -
j_gene: TRBJ1-1
v_gene: TRBV5-4
CDR3nt: TGTGCCAGCAGCTTGGGGATTCTGAACACTGAAGCTTTCTTT
CDR3aa: CASSLGILNTEAFF

len: 14
abundance: -
d_gene: -
j_gene: TRBJ2-5
v_gene: TRBV18
CDR3nt: TGTGCCAGCTCACCTCCCGCCGGGGCAGAGACCCAGTACTTC
CDR3aa: CASSPPAGAETQYF

len: 15
abundance: -
d_gene: TRBD1
j_gene: TRBJ2-7
v_gene: TRBV7-2
CDR3nt: TGTGCCAGCAGCTTAAATCCCGGACAGGGGGCAGGATGGTACTTC
CDR3aa: CASSLNPGQGAGWYF

len: 18
abundance: -
d_gene: TRBD2
j_gene: TRBJ2-3
v_gene: TRBV9
CDR3nt: TGTGCCAGCAGCGTTGGGAGCTTAGCGGGAGATGACACAGATACGCAGTATTTT
CDR3aa: CASSVGSLAGDDTDTQYF

len: 13
abundance: once
d_gene: -
j_gene: TRBJ1-1
v_gene: TRBV5-1
CDR3nt: TGCGCCAGCAGCTTGCCAGGGATGACTGAAGCTTTCTTT
CDR3aa: CASSLPGMTEAFF

len: 14
abundance: -
d_gene: -
j_gene: TRBJ1-1
v_gene: TRBV10-1
CDR3nt: TGCGCCAGCAGTGGCACAGGGATGAACACTGAAGCTTTCTTT
CDR3aa: CASSGTGMNTEAFF

len: 16
abundance: once
d_gene: -
j_gene: TRBJ2-3
v_gene: TRBV6-1
CDR3nt: TGTGCCAGCAGTGAAATTGTGGGGGCTAGCACAGATACGCAGTATTTT
CDR3aa: CASSEIVGASTDTQYF

len: 9
abundance: -
d_gene: -
j_gene: TRBJ1-4
v_gene: TRBV28
CDR3nt: TGTGCCAAATCGGAAAAACTGTTTTTT
CDR3aa: CAKSEKLFF

len: 15
abundance: once
d_gene: TRBD1
j_gene: TRBJ1-4
v_gene: TRBV7-3
CDR3nt: TGTGCCAGCAGCGTTTCAGGGGGTGCTAATGAAAAACTGTTTTTT
CDR3aa: CASSVSGGANEKLFF

len: 15
abundance: -
d_gene: TRBD1
j_gene: TRBJ1-4
v_gene: TRBV5-4
CDR3nt: TGTGCCAGCAGCTCCCAGGACAGGGTGGGTGAAAAACTGTTTTTT
CDR3aa: CASSSQDRVGEKLFF

len: 17
abundance: once
d_gene: -
j_gene: TRBJ1-6
v_gene: TRBV15
CDR3nt: TGTGCCACCAGCAGGGTTGCATTGAACTCCTATAATTCACCCCTCCACTTT
CDR3aa: CATSRVALNSYNSPLHF

len: 14
abundance: -
d_gene: TRBD1
j_gene: TRBJ2-5
v_gene: TRBV10-1
CDR3nt: TGCGCCAGCAGTCGGGACAGGAGAGAAGAGACCCAGTACTTC
CDR3aa: CASSRDRREETQYF

len: 20
abundance: -
d_gene: TRBD2
j_gene: TRBJ2-1
v_gene: TRBV6-1
CDR3nt: TGTGCCAGCAGTGTCGGGGGTCTAGCGGGAGGTACGAGATCCTACAATGAGCAGTTCTTC
CDR3aa: CASSVGGLAGGTRSYNEQFF

len: 16
abundance: -
d_gene: TRBD1
j_gene: TRBJ1-2
v_gene: TRBV28
CDR3nt: TGTGCCAGCAGTTCCCCCGGGACAGGGGAACCCTATGGCTACACCTTC
CDR3aa: CASSSPGTGEPYGYTF

len: 16
abundance: -
d_gene: -
j_gene: TRBJ1-3
v_gene: TRBV4-1
CDR3nt: TGCGCCAGCAGCCAGCAAACAGAGAGCTCTGGAAACACCATATATTTT
CDR3aa: CASSQQTESSGNTIYF

len: 13
abundance: once
d_gene: -
j_gene: TRBJ1-5
v_gene: TRBV9
CDR3nt: TGTGCCAGCAGCCCGACAGGAGGTCAGCCCCAGCATTTT
CDR3aa: CASSPTGGQPQHF

len: 15
abundance: -
d_gene: -
j_gene: TRBJ2-5
v_gene: TRBV2
CDR3nt: TGTGCCAGCAGTGACGCCAGGGTATACGAGGAGACCCAGTACTTC
CDR3aa: CASSDARVYEETQYF

len: 14
abundance: -
d_gene: TRBD1
j_gene: TRBJ1-1
v_gene: TRBV2
CDR3nt: TGTGCCAGCAGGGGGGACAGGGCGAACACTGAAGCTTTCTTT
CDR3aa: CASRGDRANTEAFF

len: 17
abundance: -
d_gene: -
j_gene: TRBJ2-7
v_gene: TRBV10-3
CDR3nt: TGTGCCATCAGTGAGTCGCGGCCCGGGACATTCACCTACGAGCAGTACTTC
CDR3aa: CAISESRPGTFTYEQYF

len: 19
abundance: -
d_gene: TRBD1
j_gene: TRBJ1-6
v_gene: TRBV28
CDR3nt: TGTGCCAGCAGTTTAAAGATCGGAGGGACAGGGGGCGGGAATTCACCCCTCCACTTT
CDR3aa: CASSLKIGGTGGGNSPLHF

len: 14
abundance: -
d_gene: -
j_gene: TRBJ2-1
v_gene: TRBV11-2
CDR3nt: TGTGCCAGCAGCTTAGTCATCACGGGGAGTGAGCAGTTCTTC
CDR3aa: CASSLVITGSEQFF

len: 15
abundance: -
d_gene: -
j_gene: TRBJ2-6
v_gene: TRBV28
CDR3nt: TGTGCCAGCAGTTCACAGGGAGCCGGGGCCAACGTCCTGACTTTC
CDR3aa: CASSSQGAGANVLTF

len: 15
abundance: -
d_gene: TRBD1
j_gene: TRBJ1-1
v_gene: TRBV5-1
CDR3nt: TGCGCCAGCAGCTTACAGGGGGCTGATTACACTGAAGCTTTCTTT
CDR3aa: CASSLQGADYTEAFF

len: 13
abundance: -
d_gene: -
j_gene: TRBJ1-4
v_gene: TRBV4-1
CDR3nt: TGCGCCAGCAGCCTCACGGAGGGGGAAAAACTGTTTTTT
CDR3aa: CASSLTEGEKLFF

len: 16
abundance: -
d_gene: TRBD1
j_gene: TRBJ2-1
v_gene: TRBV30
CDR3nt: TGTGCCTGGAGTGGGAAAAGACAGGGGCTAAGGGATGAGCAGTTCTTC
CDR3aa: CAWSGKRQGLRDEQFF

len: 15
abundance: -
d_gene: -
j_gene: TRBJ2-7
v_gene: TRBV6-5
CDR3nt: TGTGCCAGCAGTTACGGGCAGGTTGGATGGAGCGAGCAGTACTTC
CDR3aa: CASSYGQVGWSEQYF

len: 14
abundance: -
d_gene: -
j_gene: TRBJ2-3
v_gene: TRBV11-2
CDR3nt: TGTGCCAGCAGCTTTGCACAGGCGACAGATACGCAGTATTTT
CDR3aa: CASSFAQATDTQYF

len: 13
abundance: -
d_gene: -
j_gene: TRBJ2-7
v_gene: TRBV19
CDR3nt: TGTGCCAGTAGTATTCTCTACTCCTACGAGCAGTACTTC
CDR3aa: CASSILYSYEQYF

len: 14
abundance: -
d_gene: -
j_gene: TRBJ2-3
v_gene: TRBV10-1
CDR3nt: TGCGCCAGCGGTATGGACAGCAGCACAGATACGCAGTATTTT
CDR3aa: CASGMDSSTDTQYF

len: 14
abundance: -
d_gene: -
j_gene: TRBJ2-7
v_gene: TRBV5-1
CDR3nt: TGCGCCAGCAGCTTGGGTCAAGGGACGGACGAGCAGTACTTC
CDR3aa: CASSLGQGTDEQYF

len: 13
abundance: -
d_gene: TRBD2
j_gene: TRBJ2-3
v_gene: TRBV11-2
CDR3nt: TGTGAACGCGGGAGGGGTTTCACAGATACGCAGTATTTT
CDR3aa: CERGRGFTDTQYF

len: 17
abundance: -
d_gene: TRBD2
j_gene: TRBJ2-1
v_gene: TRBV9
CDR3nt: TGTGCCAGCAGCGTAGCTACTAGCGGGGGGACCTACAATGAGCAGTTCTTC
CDR3aa: CASSVATSGGTYNEQFF

len: 17
abundance: -
d_gene: TRBD2
j_gene: TRBJ2-1
v_gene: TRBV9
CDR3nt: TGTGCCAGCAGCGCGCCCTCCGGGACTAGCGGGACGAATGAGCAGTTCTTC
CDR3aa: CASSAPSGTSGTNEQFF

len: 14
abundance: -
d_gene: -
j_gene: TRBJ2-7
v_gene: TRBV6-6
CDR3nt: TGTGCCAGCAGCACCGTGCAGGGAGTACGCGAGCAGTACTTC
CDR3aa: CASSTVQGVREQYF

len: 15
abundance: -
d_gene: TRBD1
j_gene: TRBJ2-5
v_gene: TRBV19
CDR3nt: TGTGCCAGTAGTACCCAGACAGGGTCGGGGGAGACCCAGTACTTC
CDR3aa: CASSTQTGSGETQYF

len: 14
abundance: -
d_gene: TRBD1
j_gene: TRBJ1-1
v_gene: TRBV5-1
CDR3nt: TGCGCCAGCAGCACGGGACAGTCGAACACTGAAGCTTTCTTT
CDR3aa: CASSTGQSNTEAFF

len: 16
abundance: -
d_gene: TRBD1
j_gene: TRBJ1-2
v_gene: TRBV27
CDR3nt: TGTGCCAGCAGTCCAGTCCTGGGACAGCCTAACTATGGCTACACCTTC
CDR3aa: CASSPVLGQPNYGYTF

len: 13
abundance: -
d_gene: -
j_gene: TRBJ1-5
v_gene: TRBV2
CDR3nt: TGTGCCAGCAGTGGGGAAGGGGGTCAGCCCCAGCATTTT
CDR3aa: CASSGEGGQPQHF